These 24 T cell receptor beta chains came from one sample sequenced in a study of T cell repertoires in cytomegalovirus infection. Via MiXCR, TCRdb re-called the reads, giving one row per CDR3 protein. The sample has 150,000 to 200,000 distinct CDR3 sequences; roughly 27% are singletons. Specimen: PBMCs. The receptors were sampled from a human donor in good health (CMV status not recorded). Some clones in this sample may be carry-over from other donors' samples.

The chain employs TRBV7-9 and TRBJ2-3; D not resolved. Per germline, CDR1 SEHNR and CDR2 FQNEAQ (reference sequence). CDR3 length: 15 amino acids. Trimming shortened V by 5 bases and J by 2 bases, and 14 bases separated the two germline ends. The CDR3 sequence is CASSPPFTVTDTQYF. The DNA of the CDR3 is TGTGCCAGCAGCCCCCCCTTTACCGTCACAGATACGCAGTATTTT.

The chain's CDR3 is CASSVDPGGDYEQYF. CDR3 nucleotides: TGTGCCAGCAGCGTAGACCCTGGAGGGGACTACGAGCAGTACTTC. The rearrangement joins TRBV9 to TRBJ2-7; D possibly corresponds to TRBD2 (6 bases). The V gene's germline CDR1 is SGDLS and CDR2 YYNGEE. Trimming pared 0 bases from V and 3 bases from J, leaving 13 bases between. CDR3 length: 15 amino acids.

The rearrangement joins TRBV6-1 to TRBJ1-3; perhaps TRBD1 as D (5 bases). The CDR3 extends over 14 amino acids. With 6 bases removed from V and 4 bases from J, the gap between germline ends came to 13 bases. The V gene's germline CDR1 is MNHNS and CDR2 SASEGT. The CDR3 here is CASRRGAEGNTIYF. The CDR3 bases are TGTGCCAGCAGAAGAGGGGCCGAAGGAAACACCATATATTTT.

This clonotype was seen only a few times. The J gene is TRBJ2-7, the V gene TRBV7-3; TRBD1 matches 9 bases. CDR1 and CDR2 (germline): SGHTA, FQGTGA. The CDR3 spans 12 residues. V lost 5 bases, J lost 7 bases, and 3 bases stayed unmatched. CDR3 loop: CASSPGQGEQYF. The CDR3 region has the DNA TGTGCCAGCAGCCCTGGACAGGGGGAGCAGTACTTC.

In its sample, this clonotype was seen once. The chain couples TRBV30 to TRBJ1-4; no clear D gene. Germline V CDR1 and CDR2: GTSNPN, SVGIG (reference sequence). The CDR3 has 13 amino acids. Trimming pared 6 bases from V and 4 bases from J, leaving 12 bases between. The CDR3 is CACSRAFNEKLFF. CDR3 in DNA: TGTGCCTGCTCACGGGCTTTTAATGAAAAACTGTTTTTT.

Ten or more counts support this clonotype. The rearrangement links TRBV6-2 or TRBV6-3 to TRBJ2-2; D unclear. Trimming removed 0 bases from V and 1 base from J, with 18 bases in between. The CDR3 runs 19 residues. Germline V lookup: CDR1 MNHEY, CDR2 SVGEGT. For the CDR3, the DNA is TGTGCCAGCAGTTACTCGAGCGACCCCCTCGACGGGAACACCGGGGAGCTGTTTTTT. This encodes CASSYSSDPLDGNTGELFF.

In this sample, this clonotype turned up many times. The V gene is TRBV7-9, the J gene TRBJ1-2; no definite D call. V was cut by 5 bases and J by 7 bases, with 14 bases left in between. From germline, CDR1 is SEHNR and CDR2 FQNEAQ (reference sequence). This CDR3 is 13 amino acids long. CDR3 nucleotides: TGTGCCAGCAGCCTCGGGTCCGCGGGTGGCTACACCTTC. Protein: CASSLGSAGGYTF.

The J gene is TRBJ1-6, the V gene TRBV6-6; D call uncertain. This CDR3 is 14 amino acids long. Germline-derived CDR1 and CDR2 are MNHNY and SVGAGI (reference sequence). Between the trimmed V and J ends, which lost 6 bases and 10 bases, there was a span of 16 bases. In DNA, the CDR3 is TGTGCCAGCAGCTTTTCTAGGGCAGAGTCACCCCTCCACTTT. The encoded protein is CASSFSRAESPLHF.

The CDR3 DNA reads TGTGCCAGCAGCGCGGGACAGCTCTATAATTCACCCCTCCACTTT. Translating gives CASSAGQLYNSPLHF. The chain combines TRBV5-6 with TRBJ1-6, with TRBD1 identical over 7 bases. Trimming cost V 4 bases and J 3 bases; bases outside gene matches: 4. The CDR3 totals 15 residues. From germline, CDR1 is SGHDT and CDR2 YYEEEE. The whole variable domain, filled in from reference TRBV5-6 and TRBJ1-6, reads DAGVTQSPTHLIKTRGQQVTLRCSPKSGHDTVSWYQQALGQGPQFIFQYYEEEERQRGNFPDRFSGHQFPNYSSELNVNALLLGDSALYLCASSAGQLYNSPLHFGNGTRLTVT.

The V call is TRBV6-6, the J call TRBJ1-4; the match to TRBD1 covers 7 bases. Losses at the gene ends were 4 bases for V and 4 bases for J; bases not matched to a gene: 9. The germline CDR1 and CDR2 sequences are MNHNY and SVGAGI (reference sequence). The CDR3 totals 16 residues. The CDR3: CASSSPGTEINEKLFF. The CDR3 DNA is TGTGCCAGCAGTTCCCCCGGGACAGAAATTAATGAAAAACTGTTTTTT.

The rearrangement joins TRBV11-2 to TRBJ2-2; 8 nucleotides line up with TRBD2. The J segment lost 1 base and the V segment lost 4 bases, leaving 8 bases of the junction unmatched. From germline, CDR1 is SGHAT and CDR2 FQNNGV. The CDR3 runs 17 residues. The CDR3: CASSSRGSGVNTGELFF. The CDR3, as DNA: TGTGCCAGCAGCTCGCGAGGTAGCGGGGTGAACACCGGGGAGCTGTTTTTT.

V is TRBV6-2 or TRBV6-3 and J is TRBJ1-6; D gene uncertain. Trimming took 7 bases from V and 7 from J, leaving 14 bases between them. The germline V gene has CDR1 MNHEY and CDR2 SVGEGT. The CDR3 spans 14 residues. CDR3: CASTPSNVNSPLHF. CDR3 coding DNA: TGTGCCAGCACTCCCTCGAACGTCAATTCACCCCTCCACTTT.

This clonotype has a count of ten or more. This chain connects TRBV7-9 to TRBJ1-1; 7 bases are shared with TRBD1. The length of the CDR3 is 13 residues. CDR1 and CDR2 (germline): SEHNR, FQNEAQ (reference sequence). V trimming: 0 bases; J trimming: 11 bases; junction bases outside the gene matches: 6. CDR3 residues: CASSLARDRVAFF. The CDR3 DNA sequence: TGTGCCAGCAGCTTAGCGCGGGACAGAGTCGCTTTCTTT.

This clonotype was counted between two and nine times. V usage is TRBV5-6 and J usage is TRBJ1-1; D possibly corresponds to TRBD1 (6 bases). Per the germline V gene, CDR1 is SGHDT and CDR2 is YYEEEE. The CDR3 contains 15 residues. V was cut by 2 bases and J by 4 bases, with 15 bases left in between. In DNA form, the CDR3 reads TGTGCCAGCAGCTTCGATACAGGGTTGGGCACTGAAGCTTTCTTT. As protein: CASSFDTGLGTEAFF.

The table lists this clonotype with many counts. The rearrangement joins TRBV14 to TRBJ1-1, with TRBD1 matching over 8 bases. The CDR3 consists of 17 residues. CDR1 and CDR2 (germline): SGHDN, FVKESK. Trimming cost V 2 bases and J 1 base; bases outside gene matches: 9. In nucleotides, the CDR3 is TGTGCCAGCAGCCAATGGGCAGGGGGCGTGGGGAACACTGAAGCTTTCTTT. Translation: CASSQWAGGVGNTEAFF.

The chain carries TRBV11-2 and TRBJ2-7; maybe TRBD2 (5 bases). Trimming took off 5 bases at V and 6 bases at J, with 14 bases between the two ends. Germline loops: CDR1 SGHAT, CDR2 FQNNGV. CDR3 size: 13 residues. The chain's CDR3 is CASSQGRAGEQYF. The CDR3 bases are TGTGCCAGCAGCCAAGGGCGGGCAGGCGAGCAGTACTTC.

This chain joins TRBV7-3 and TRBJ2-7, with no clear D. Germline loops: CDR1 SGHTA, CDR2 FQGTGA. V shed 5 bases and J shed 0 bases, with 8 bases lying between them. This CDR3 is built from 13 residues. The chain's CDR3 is CASSPSTSYEQYF. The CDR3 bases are TGTGCCAGCAGCCCCTCCACCTCCTACGAGCAGTACTTC. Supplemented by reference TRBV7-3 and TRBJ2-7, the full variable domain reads GAGVSQTPSNKVTEKGKYVELRCDPISGHTALYWYRQSLGQGPEFLIYFQGTGAADDSGLPNDRFFAVRPEGSVSTLKIQRTERGDSAVYLCASSPSTSYEQYFGPGTRLTVT.

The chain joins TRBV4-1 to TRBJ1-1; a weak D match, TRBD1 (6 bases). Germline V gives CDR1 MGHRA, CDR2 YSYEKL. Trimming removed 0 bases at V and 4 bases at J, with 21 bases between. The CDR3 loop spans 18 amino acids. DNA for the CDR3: TGCGCCAGCAGCCAAGATGGTGGGGAGGGGGGCGTCGGCACTGAAGCTTTCTTT. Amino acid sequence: CASSQDGGEGGVGTEAFF.

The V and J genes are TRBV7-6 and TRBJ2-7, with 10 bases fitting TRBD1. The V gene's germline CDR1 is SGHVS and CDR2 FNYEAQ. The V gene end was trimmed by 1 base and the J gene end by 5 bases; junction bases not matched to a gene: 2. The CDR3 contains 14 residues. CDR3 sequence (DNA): TGTGCCAGCAGCTTAGGACAGGGGGCGGACGAGCAGTACTTC. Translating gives CASSLGQGADEQYF. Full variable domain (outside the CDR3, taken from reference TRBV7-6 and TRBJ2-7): GAGVSQSPRYKVTKRGQDVALRCDPISGHVSLYWYRQALGQGPEFLTYFNYEAQQDKSGLPNDRFSAERPEGSISTLTIQRTEQRDSAMYRCASSLGQGADEQYFGPGTRLTVT.

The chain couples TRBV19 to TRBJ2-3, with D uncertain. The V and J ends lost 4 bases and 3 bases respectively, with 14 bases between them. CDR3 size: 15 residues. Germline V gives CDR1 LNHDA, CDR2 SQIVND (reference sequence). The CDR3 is CASSRVLGSTDTQYF. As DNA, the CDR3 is TGTGCCAGTAGTAGGGTCCTGGGGTCTACAGATACGCAGTATTTT.

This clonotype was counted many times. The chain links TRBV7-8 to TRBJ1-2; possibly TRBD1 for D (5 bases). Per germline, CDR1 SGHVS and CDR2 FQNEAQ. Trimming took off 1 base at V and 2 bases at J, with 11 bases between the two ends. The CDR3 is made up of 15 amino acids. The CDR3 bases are TGTGCCAGCAGCTTAGGTTCGGGGGGGAACTATGGCTACACCTTC. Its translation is CASSLGSGGNYGYTF.

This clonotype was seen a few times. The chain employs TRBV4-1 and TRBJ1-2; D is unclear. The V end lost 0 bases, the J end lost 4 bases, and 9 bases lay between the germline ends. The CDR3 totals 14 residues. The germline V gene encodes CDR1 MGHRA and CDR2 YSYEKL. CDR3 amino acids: CASSQERGPYGYTF. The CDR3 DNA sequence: TGCGCCAGCAGCCAAGAACGCGGACCCTATGGCTACACCTTC.

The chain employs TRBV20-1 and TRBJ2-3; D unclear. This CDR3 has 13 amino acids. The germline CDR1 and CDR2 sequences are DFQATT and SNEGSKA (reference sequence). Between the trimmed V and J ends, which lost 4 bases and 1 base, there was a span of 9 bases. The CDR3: CSATRPGTDTQYF. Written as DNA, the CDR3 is TGCAGTGCTACACGCCCAGGCACAGATACGCAGTATTTT.

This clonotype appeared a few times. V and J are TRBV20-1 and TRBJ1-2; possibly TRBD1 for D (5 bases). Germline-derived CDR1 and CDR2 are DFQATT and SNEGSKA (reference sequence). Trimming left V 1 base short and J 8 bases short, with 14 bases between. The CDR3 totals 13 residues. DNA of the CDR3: TGCAGTGCTAGAGGTGGGGGGAAAGAGGGCTACACCTTC. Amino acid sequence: CSARGGGKEGYTF.